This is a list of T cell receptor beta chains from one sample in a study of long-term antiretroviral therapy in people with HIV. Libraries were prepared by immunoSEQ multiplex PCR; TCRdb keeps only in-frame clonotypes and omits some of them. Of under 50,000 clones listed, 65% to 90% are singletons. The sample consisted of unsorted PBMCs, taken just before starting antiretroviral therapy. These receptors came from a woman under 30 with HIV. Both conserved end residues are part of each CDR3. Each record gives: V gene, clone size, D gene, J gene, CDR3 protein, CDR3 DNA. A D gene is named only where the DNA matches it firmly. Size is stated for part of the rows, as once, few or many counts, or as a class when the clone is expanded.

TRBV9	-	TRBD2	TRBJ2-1	CASSAELSGSNYNEQFF	TGTGCCAGCAGCGCTGAGCTTAGCGGGAGTAACTACAATGAGCAGTTCTTC
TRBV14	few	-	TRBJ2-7	CASSPGLSSYEQYF	TGTGCCAGCAGCCCTGGTTTGAGCTCCTACGAGCAGTACTTC
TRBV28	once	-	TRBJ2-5	CASRTMFGGLSQETQYF	TGTGCCAGCAGAACTATGTTTGGGGGGCTATCCCAAGAGACCCAGTACTTC
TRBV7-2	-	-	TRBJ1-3	CASSLGPTEGTGNTIYF	TGTGCCAGCAGCTTAGGCCCAACCGAGGGGACTGGAAACACCATATATTTT
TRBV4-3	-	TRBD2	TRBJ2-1	CASSQDSGGFYNEQFF	TGCGCCAGCAGCCAAGACAGCGGGGGCTTTTACAATGAGCAGTTCTTC
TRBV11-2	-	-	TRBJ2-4	CASSSGLGKNIQYF	TGTGCCAGCAGCTCTGGGTTGGGCAAAAACATTCAGTACTTC
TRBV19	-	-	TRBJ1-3	CASSTTGGSGNTIYF	TGTGCCAGTAGTACGACGGGGGGCTCTGGAAACACCATATATTTT
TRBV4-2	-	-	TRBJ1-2	CASSPPLRGDGYTF	TGTGCCAGCAGCCCTCCCCTCAGAGGGGATGGCTACACCTTC
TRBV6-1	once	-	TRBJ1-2	CASGAIRTNYGYTF	TGTGCCAGTGGAGCGATTCGGACAAACTATGGCTACACCTTC
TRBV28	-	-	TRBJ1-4	CASSPSSNEKLFF	TGTGCCAGCAGCCCCTCTTCGAATGAAAAACTGTTTTTT
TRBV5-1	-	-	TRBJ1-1	CASSLRGANTEAFF	TGCGCCAGCAGCTTGCGGGGGGCAAACACTGAAGCTTTCTTT
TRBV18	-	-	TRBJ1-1	CASSPSQETEAFF	TGTGCCAGCTCACCTTCACAGGAGACTGAAGCTTTCTTT
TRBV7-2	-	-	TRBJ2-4	CASSLVTAAKNIQYF	TGTGCCAGCAGCTTAGTAACGGCAGCCAAAAACATTCAGTACTTC
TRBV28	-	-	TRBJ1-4	CASSTSPAGNEKLFF	TGTGCCAGCAGTACCTCACCCGCGGGGAATGAAAAACTGTTTTTT
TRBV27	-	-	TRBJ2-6	CASTQGWGANVLTF	TGTGCCAGCACCCAGGGGTGGGGGGCCAACGTCCTGACTTTC
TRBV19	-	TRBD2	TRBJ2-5	CASSIFPSGQETQYF	TGTGCCAGTAGTATATTCCCTAGCGGCCAAGAGACCCAGTACTTC
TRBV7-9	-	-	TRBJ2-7	CASSLKLPGIDEQYF	TGTGCCAGCAGCCTAAAGCTCCCAGGAATCGACGAGCAGTACTTC
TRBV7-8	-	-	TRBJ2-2	CASSPHTGELFF	TGTGCCAGCAGCCCCCACACCGGGGAGCTGTTTTTT
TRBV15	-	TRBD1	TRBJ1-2	CATSRQGARVVDWNYGYTF	TGTGCCACCAGCAGACAGGGGGCGCGGGTGGTCGACTGGAACTATGGCTACACCTTC
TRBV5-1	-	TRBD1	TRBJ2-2	CASSGGQGEPGELFF	TGCGCCAGCAGCGGGGGACAGGGGGAACCCGGGGAGCTGTTTTTT
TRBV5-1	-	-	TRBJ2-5	CASILVGLVGETQYF	TGCGCCAGCATTTTAGTGGGGTTGGTGGGAGAGACCCAGTACTTC
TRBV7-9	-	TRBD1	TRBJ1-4	CASSGRGLMEKLFF	TGTGCCAGCAGCGGCAGGGGGCTTATGGAAAAACTGTTTTTT
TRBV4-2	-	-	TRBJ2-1	CASSQGIEQFF	TGTGCCAGCAGCCAAGGCATTGAGCAGTTCTTC
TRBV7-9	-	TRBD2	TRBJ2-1	CASTRIAGDGNEQFF	TGTGCCAGTACACGCATAGCGGGAGACGGAAATGAGCAGTTCTTC
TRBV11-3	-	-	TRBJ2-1	CASSPTGTVTEQFF	TGTGCCAGCAGTCCTACCGGGACCGTGACAGAGCAGTTCTTC
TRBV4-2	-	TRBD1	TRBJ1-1	CASSQEGTGGSPEAFF	TGTGCCAGCAGCCAAGAGGGGACAGGGGGGAGCCCTGAAGCTTTCTTT
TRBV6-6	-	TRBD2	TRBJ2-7	CASSYSASGPHEQYF	TGTGCCAGCAGTTACTCGGCTAGCGGCCCTCACGAGCAGTACTTC
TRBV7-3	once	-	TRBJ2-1	CASSSYEGLVNEQFF	TGTGCCAGCAGCTCGTATGAGGGTCTTGTCAATGAGCAGTTCTTC
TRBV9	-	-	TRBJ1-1	CASSVDPGLNTEAFF	TGTGCCAGCAGCGTGGATCCGGGGTTAAACACTGAAGCTTTCTTT
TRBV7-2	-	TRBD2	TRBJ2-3	CASRPWEGETDTQYF	TGTGCCAGCAGACCTTGGGAGGGTGAGACAGATACGCAGTATTTT
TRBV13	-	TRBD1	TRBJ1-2	CASSPGKQGAHGYTF	TGTGCCAGCAGCCCGGGGAAACAGGGGGCGCATGGCTACACCTTC
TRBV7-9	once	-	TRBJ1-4	CASSPKSPSTNEKLFF	TGTGCCAGCAGCCCAAAGAGCCCTTCAACTAATGAAAAACTGTTTTTT
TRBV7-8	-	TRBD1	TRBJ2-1	CASSFRGRDEQFF	TGTGCCAGCAGCTTCAGGGGGCGGGATGAGCAGTTCTTC
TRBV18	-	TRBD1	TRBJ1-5	CASSPGDRGNQPQHF	TGTGCCAGCTCACCAGGGGACAGGGGCAATCAGCCCCAGCATTTT
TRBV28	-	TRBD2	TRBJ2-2	CASSSSSGRWTGELFF	TGTGCCAGCAGCAGCTCTAGCGGGAGATGGACCGGGGAGCTGTTTTTT
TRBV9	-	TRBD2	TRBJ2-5	CASSAPTSGAHQTQYF	TGTGCCAGCAGCGCACCGACTAGCGGAGCCCACCAGACCCAGTACTTC
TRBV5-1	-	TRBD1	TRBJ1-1	CASSLQGGNTEAFF	TGCGCCAGCAGCTTGCAGGGGGGGAACACTGAAGCTTTCTTT
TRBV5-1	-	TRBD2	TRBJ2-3	CASSLTRLAGTPSTDTQYF	TGCGCCAGCAGCTTGACTCGCCTAGCGGGGACCCCTAGCACAGATACGCAGTATTTT
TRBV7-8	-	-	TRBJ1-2	CASSLARGRANYGYTF	TGTGCCAGCAGCTTAGCCCGGGGGCGGGCTAACTATGGCTACACCTTC
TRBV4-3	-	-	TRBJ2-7	CASSQGYAADFSYEQYF	TGCGCCAGCAGCCAAGGATACGCCGCGGACTTCTCCTACGAGCAGTACTTC
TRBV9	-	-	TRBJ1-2	CASSPKDNYGYTF	TGTGCCAGCAGCCCAAAGGACAACTATGGCTACACCTTC